These 6 T cell receptor beta chains came from one sample sequenced in a study of CD8 T cells in Susac syndrome. After extraction with the RNeasy kit, roughly 0.5 to 1 ug of the RNA was reverse transcribed using random hexamers. TCRdb re-called the immunoSEQ multiplex PCR reads through MiXCR, storing one row per CDR3 protein. This table has around 150,000 distinct CDR3 sequences, 95% appearing once. The sequencing input was CD8+ T cells from PBMCs. The receptors come from a human donor with Susac syndrome.

The chain joins TRBV13 to TRBJ1-2; 10 nucleotides agree with TRBD1. There are 14 residues in the CDR3. The germline gives CDR1 PRHDT, CDR2 FYEKMQ (reference sequence). V shed 10 bases and J 8 bases; nucleotides not matched to a gene: 13. This CDR3 is CATPPVGTGVGYTF. Here the CDR3 DNA reads TGTGCCACACCTCCGGTTGGGACAGGGGTCGGCTACACCTTC.

The chain recombines TRBV5-6 with TRBJ1-1, with D maybe TRBD1 (6 bases). The CDR3 spans 13 residues. In germline, CDR1 is SGHDT, CDR2 YYEEEE. Trimming removed 6 bases from V and 1 base from J, with 10 bases in between. CDR3 bases: TGTGCCAGCATACAGGGAGGGAACACTGAAGCTTTCTTT. Its protein is CASIQGGNTEAFF.

V and J are TRBV27 and TRBJ2-3, with D possibly TRBD2 on 7 matching bases. V gave up 5 bases and J gave up 3 bases, with 21 bases separating them. CDR1 and CDR2 (germline): MNHEY, SMNVEV (reference sequence). This CDR3 is 17 amino acids long. Here the CDR3 DNA reads TGTGCCAGCAGTGCGCCCCGCGGGGGCGTGATGACAGATACGCAGTATTTT. It encodes CASSAPRGGVMTDTQYF.

The chain recombines TRBV6-2 or TRBV6-3 with TRBJ2-6; weak D call: TRBD2 (5 bases). This CDR3 has 15 residues. Germline V lookup: CDR1 MNHEY, CDR2 SVGEGT. Trimming took 2 bases from V and 4 from J, leaving 9 bases between them. The CDR3 here is CASSYPGGGANVLTF. As DNA, the CDR3 is TGTGCCAGCAGTTACCCAGGCGGGGGGGCCAACGTCCTGACTTTC.

The chain is built from TRBV9 and TRBJ2-3, with 7 bases matching TRBD2. J was trimmed by 5 bases and V by 4 bases; bases with no gene match: 10. Germline CDR1 is SGDLS and CDR2 is YYNGEE. The CDR3 runs to 15 residues. The DNA for the CDR3 is TGTGCCAGCAGCTTAGACGGGAGGCACGTAGATACGCAGTATTTT. It yields the protein CASSLDGRHVDTQYF.

V is TRBV5-4 and J is TRBJ2-2; 7 bases map to TRBD2. V shed 3 bases, J shed 2 bases, and the junction held 4 bases outside the gene matches. This CDR3 is 15 amino acids long. Germline lookup yields CDR1 SGHNT and CDR2 YYREEE (reference sequence). CDR3 in DNA: TGTGCCAGCAGCTCTAGCGGACCTAACACCGGGGAGCTGTTTTTT. As protein: CASSSSGPNTGELFF.